The rows below give T cell receptor beta chains drawn from one sample of a study of immune cell composition in non-small cell lung cancer. Assay used: immunoSEQ multiplex PCR; TCRdb lists only in-frame clones, some missing. Of 7,500 to 9,000 clones listed, around 75% are singletons. Sequencing was carried out using lung tumor tissue. These receptors came from a human donor with non-small cell lung cancer. Both conserved end residues are part of each CDR3. A D gene is named only where the DNA matches it firmly. Clone size is not always given. Where it is, it says once, few, many or a class for expanded clones.

cdr3_nt,cdr3_aa,d_call,j_call,v_call,clone_size
TGTGCCAGCAGTAAGGACAATCTATTCTCCTACGAGCAGTACTTC,CASSKDNLFSYEQYF,-,TRBJ2-7,TRBV25-1,once
TGTGCCAGCAGTACTCGTCAGGGGGCGAGTTATGGCTACACCTTC,CASSTRQGASYGYTF,TRBD1,TRBJ1-2,TRBV6-6,-
TGTGCCAGCTCAGAACAGGCTAATAGCAATCAGCCCCAGCATTTT,CASSEQANSNQPQHF,-,TRBJ1-5,TRBV18,-
TGTGCCAGCAGTGAAGCGGGACTAGCGGGATTTAATGAGCAGTTCTTC,CASSEAGLAGFNEQFF,TRBD2,TRBJ2-1,TRBV6-1,-
TGCAGTGCTAGAGATGGGACATGGGCTTTCTTT,CSARDGTWAFF,-,TRBJ1-1,TRBV20-1,-
TGTGCCAGTAGTATAGAACAGGCGAACACTGAAGCTTTCTTT,CASSIEQANTEAFF,-,TRBJ1-1,TRBV19,-
TGTGCCAGCAGTTACGGGTCGGGGATTATTTACGAGCAGTACTTC,CASSYGSGIIYEQYF,-,TRBJ2-7,TRBV6-5,-
TGTGCCAGCAGTTTGCACCAGCCGGGGATCAATGAGCAGTTCTTC,CASSLHQPGINEQFF,-,TRBJ2-1,TRBV28,-
TGTGCCAGCAGCTCCCCCCGGACGAGCGGGGCCCAAGAGACCCAGTACTTC,CASSSPRTSGAQETQYF,TRBD2,TRBJ2-5,TRBV7-2,-
TGCGCCAGCGAACCCCCGGGCTCCTACAATGAGCAGTTCTTC,CASEPPGSYNEQFF,-,TRBJ2-1,TRBV23-1,few
TGCGCCAGCAGCTATTGGAGGGCTAGCGGGAATAGTAGGAATGAGCAGTTCTTC,CASSYWRASGNSRNEQFF,TRBD2,TRBJ2-1,TRBV5-1,-
TGTGCCAGCAGGCTATCCGACAGCAGCAATCAGCCCCAGCATTTT,CASRLSDSSNQPQHF,-,TRBJ1-5,TRBV6-1,-
TGCAGCGGTGTGCGAACGGCAGGGGGCACTGAAGCTTTCTTT,CSGVRTAGGTEAFF,TRBD1,TRBJ1-1,TRBV29-1,-
TGTGCCAGCAGTGAGCAGGGGGTCCCCAATCAGCCCCAGCATTTT,CASSEQGVPNQPQHF,TRBD1,TRBJ1-5,TRBV6-6,-
TGTGCCAGCAGCTTAGAAGGACAGAGCTCCTACAATGAGCAGTTCTTC,CASSLEGQSSYNEQFF,-,TRBJ2-1,TRBV13,-
TGTGCCAGCAGCTTACGGGGGGCAGGTCCAGAGACCCAGTACTTC,CASSLRGAGPETQYF,-,TRBJ2-5,TRBV7-8,-
TGTGCCAGCAGTTTCGCGGGAGGCACAGATACGCAGTATTTT,CASSFAGGTDTQYF,TRBD2,TRBJ2-3,TRBV25-1,-
TGTGCCAGCAGCTTAGAAAGCGGGCCAGATACGCAGTATTTT,CASSLESGPDTQYF,-,TRBJ2-3,TRBV7-3,-
TGTGCCAGCAGTTCCCCTGGCGGGAGTCTATCCAATGAGCAGTTCTTC,CASSSPGGSLSNEQFF,TRBD2,TRBJ2-1,TRBV6-5,-
TGTGCCAGCAGCGTAGCCCAGGGGGAGGATACGCAGTATTTT,CASSVAQGEDTQYF,TRBD1,TRBJ2-3,TRBV9,-
TGTGCCAGCAGTGAAGCGGGTCGGTGGGACAGGGCTAAAGCTTTCTTT,CASSEAGRWDRAKAFF,TRBD1,TRBJ1-1,TRBV6-1,-
TGTGCCAGCAGGCGGACGACAGTGAACACTGAAGCTTTCTTT,CASRRTTVNTEAFF,-,TRBJ1-1,TRBV27,once
TGCGCCAGCACTGTTTCGGGGATGAACACTGAAGCTTTCTTT,CASTVSGMNTEAFF,-,TRBJ1-1,TRBV10-2,-
TGTGCCAGCAGTTCCCGGGACAGCCTTAATTCACCCCTCCACTTT,CASSSRDSLNSPLHF,TRBD1,TRBJ1-6,TRBV25-1,-
TGTGCCAGCAGCCAAGAGTATCATCGGGGAGATACGCAGTATTTT,CASSQEYHRGDTQYF,-,TRBJ2-3,TRBV4-2,-
TGTGCCAGCAGCTCGTCGCTTAGAGGCGAGCAGTTCTTC,CASSSSLRGEQFF,-,TRBJ2-1,TRBV7-3,-